The 4 T cell receptor beta chains in this list originate from one sample, sequenced in a study of blood T cell repertoires in COVID-19. The repertoire was sequenced with immunoSEQ multiplex PCR; TCRdb's copy has only in-frame clones and lacks some. The top ten clones hold 1% to 1.3% of a sample with some 390,000 clones, 75% to 90% of them seen once. Sequenced sample: PBMCs or T cells enriched from blood (not recorded which). All receptors come from a man between 25 and 39 years old who had recovered from COVID-19.

The rearrangement uses TRBV5-1 and TRBJ1-2; no firm D call. Germline V gene lookup returns CDR1 SGHRS and CDR2 YFSETQ. The V end was cut by 3 bases, the J end by 0 bases, with 12 bases between. The CDR3 contains 15 residues. The CDR3 region has the DNA TGCGCCAGCAGCTCGCAAGCATCTTCTAACTATGGCTACACCTTC. Amino acids: CASSSQASSNYGYTF.

The chain carries TRBV5-1 and TRBJ2-7; a possible D gene is TRBD1 (6 bases). Germline V gene sequence: CDR1 SGHRS, CDR2 YFSETQ. The CDR3 has 14 residues. Trimming stripped 2 bases from V and 3 bases from J, with 12 bases between. The CDR3 sequence is CASSLRDKFYEQYF. The CDR3 region has the DNA TGCGCCAGCAGCTTAAGGGACAAATTCTACGAGCAGTACTTC. Full variable domain (outside the CDR3, taken from reference TRBV5-1 and TRBJ2-7): KAGVTQTPRYLIKTRGQQVTLSCSPISGHRSVSWYQQTPGQGLQFLFEYFSETQRNKGNFPGRFSGRQFSNSRSEMNVSTLELGDSALYLCASSLRDKFYEQYFGPGTRLTVT.

The chain joins TRBV7-7 to TRBJ2-1, with D maybe TRBD2 (6 bases). V lost 5 bases and J 1 base, leaving 15 bases between the germline ends. From germline, CDR1 is SSHAT and CDR2 FNYEAQ (reference sequence). This CDR3 region has 16 residues. The CDR3 nucleotides read TGTGCCAGCAGCCTTGCCCCCGGGGGTTCCTACAATGAGCAGTTCTTC. Its translation is CASSLAPGGSYNEQFF.

The chain is built from TRBV28 and TRBJ1-6; 7 bases match TRBD1. CDR1 and CDR2 (germline): MDHEN, SYDVKM. The CDR3 loop spans 13 amino acids. Trimming took 10 bases from V and 10 from J; bases not matched to a gene: 10. CDR3 nucleotides: TGTGCCATCAATCGACAGGGCTACTCACCCCTCCACTTT. Its protein is CAINRQGYSPLHF.